The 32 T cell receptor beta chains listed next were all sequenced from one sample in a study of lymphopenia after photon versus proton radiotherapy. Repertoires were generated with immunoSEQ multiplex PCR, while TCRdb's copy carries only in-frame clones and drops some. The table shows 10,000 to 15,000 clones, with roughly 90% occurring only once. The starting material was peripheral blood, obtained from a patient treated with proton-based radiotherapy. These receptors were collected from a man aged 60 to 69 with pancreatic cancer.

The V gene is TRBV5-1, the J gene TRBJ2-5; 9 bases match TRBD2. The V and J ends lost 2 bases and 4 bases, in that order; junction bases with no gene match: 9. Germline assignment: CDR1 SGHRS and CDR2 YFSETQ. The CDR3 covers 16 residues. This CDR3 is CASSFGPAGGAETQYF. The CDR3 DNA reads as TGCGCCAGCAGCTTTGGACCAGCGGGGGGCGCAGAGACCCAGTACTTC.

This chain connects TRBV11-2 to TRBJ1-5, with 7 bases that match TRBD1. This CDR3 region has 15 residues. CDR1 is SGHAT, CDR2 FQNNGV, per germline. V was clipped by 6 bases and J by 0 bases; unmatched bases: 5. In nucleotides, the CDR3 is TGTGCCAGCAGTCTGGACAGGCATAGCAATCAGCCCCAGCATTTT. Its translation: CASSLDRHSNQPQHF. Full variable domain (rest looked up from reference TRBV11-2 and TRBJ1-5): EAGVAQSPRYKIIEKRQSVAFWCNPISGHATLYWYQQILGQGPKLLIQFQNNGVVDDSQLPKDRFSAERLKGVDSTLKIQPAKLEDSAVYLCASSLDRHSNQPQHFGDGTRLSIL.

The rearrangement joins TRBV28 to TRBJ1-1; D unresolved. This CDR3 spans 12 amino acids. Germline V CDR1 and CDR2: MDHEN, SYDVKM. V was pared by 1 base and J by 5 bases, with 5 bases between. The CDR3 DNA is TGTGCCAGCAGTTTATTATATACTGAAGCTTTCTTT. Protein product: CASSLLYTEAFF.

The CDR3 region has the DNA TGTGCCAGCAGCCAAAACAGGGGGCGAGAGACCCAGTACTTC. This gives the protein CASSQNRGRETQYF. The gene calls are TRBV4-2 and TRBJ2-5, with 9 bases that match TRBD1. Germline assignment: CDR1 LGHNA and CDR2 YNFKEQ. This CDR3 contains 14 residues. J lost 4 bases, V lost 2 bases, and 2 bases had no gene match.

V and J are TRBV9 and TRBJ2-3, with D perhaps matching TRBD2 (5 bases). The CDR3 is made up of 17 amino acids. V was cut by 0 bases and J by 1 base, with 15 bases left in between. CDR1 and CDR2 (germline): SGDLS, YYNGEE. CDR3: CASSVGARPRGTDTQYF. CDR3 in DNA: TGTGCCAGCAGCGTAGGGGCAAGGCCGCGGGGCACAGATACGCAGTATTTT.

V gene TRBV7-9 combines with J gene TRBJ2-7; the D gene is possibly TRBD1 (6 bases). CDR3 length: 16 residues. Germline CDR1 reads SEHNR; CDR2 reads FQNEAQ (reference sequence). V shed 5 bases and J shed 1 base, with 18 bases lying between them. In nucleotides, the CDR3 is TGTGCCAGCAGCCTCAACAACCAGGGGATTTCCTACGAGCAGTACTTC. Translated: CASSLNNQGISYEQYF.

This clone is a singleton in its sample. This chain connects TRBV7-6 to TRBJ1-2; D not resolved. This CDR3 comprises 16 residues. Germline CDR1 reads SGHVS; CDR2 reads FNYEAQ. The ends were cut back, 5 bases at V and 4 bases at J, with 20 bases in the middle. The chain's CDR3 is CASSPSHDRKTYGYTF. CDR3 sequence (DNA): TGTGCCAGCAGCCCCAGCCATGATCGAAAGACCTATGGCTACACCTTC. Looking up the rest from reference TRBV7-6 and TRBJ1-2 gives the full variable domain: GAGVSQSPRYKVTKRGQDVALRCDPISGHVSLYWYRQALGQGPEFLTYFNYEAQQDKSGLPNDRFSAERPEGSISTLTIQRTEQRDSAMYRCASSPSHDRKTYGYTFGSGTRLTVV.

The rearrangement joins TRBV9 to TRBJ2-1, with a weak D call TRBD2 (5 bases). The V gene's germline CDR1 is SGDLS and CDR2 YYNGEE. The germline V and J ends were trimmed by 1 base and 2 bases, with 10 bases remaining between them. This CDR3 has 15 residues. CDR3 amino acids: CASSVRSGAYNEQFF. In DNA form, the CDR3 reads TGTGCCAGCAGCGTAAGAAGCGGCGCCTACAATGAGCAGTTCTTC. The full variable domain, in which reference TRBV9 and TRBJ2-1 provide the parts outside the CDR3, is DSGVTQTPKHLITATGQRVTLRCSPRSGDLSVYWYQQSLDQGLQFLIQYYNGEERAKGNILERFSAQQFPDLHSELNLSSLELGDSALYFCASSVRSGAYNEQFFGPGTRLTVL.

This clone was seen more than once but under ten times. The V call is TRBV14, the J call TRBJ2-1, with 14 bases that match TRBD2. CDR1 is SGHDN, CDR2 FVKESK, per germline. The CDR3 runs to 16 residues. V was clipped by 0 bases and J by 8 bases; unmatched bases: 3. CDR3 nucleotides: TGTGCCAGCAGCCAAGATCGACTAGCGGGAGGGTATGAGCAGTTCTTC. This gives the protein CASSQDRLAGGYEQFF.

This chain connects TRBV7-2 to TRBJ1-1; D may be TRBD1 (6 bases). Germline V gives CDR1 SGHTA, CDR2 FQGNSA. Trimming cost V 0 bases and J 7 bases, with 9 bases left between them. The CDR3 length is 13 residues. The CDR3 DNA reads as TGTGCCAGCAGCTTAGCGAGGACAGATGAAGCTTTCTTT. This codes for CASSLARTDEAFF.

The chain recombines TRBV11-2 with TRBJ2-3; tentatively, D is TRBD1 (5 bases). This CDR3 contains 15 residues. Deletions cut 2 bases from V and 4 bases from J, with 13 bases between. CDR1 is SGHAT, CDR2 FQNNGV, per germline. In DNA, the CDR3 is TGTGCCAGCAGCTTACAGGGTGGTAACGCAGATACGCAGTATTTT. This gives the protein CASSLQGGNADTQYF.

This chain joins TRBV5-5 and TRBJ1-4; D might be TRBD1 (5 bases). The CDR3 contains 12 residues. V was pared by 3 bases and J by 7 bases, with 7 bases between. From germline, CDR1 is SGHKS and CDR2 YYEKEE (reference sequence). As DNA, the CDR3 is TGTGCCAGCAGCTGGGACCCTGAAAAACTGTTTTTT. This encodes CASSWDPEKLFF.

There are a few counts of this clone. This chain connects TRBV28 to TRBJ1-3; maybe TRBD1 (5 bases). The CDR3 is 15 residues long. Germline CDR1 and CDR2: MDHEN and SYDVKM. V was cut by 8 bases and J by 0 bases, with 14 bases left in between. CDR3 nucleotides: TGTGCCAGCGGGCTGGGACGGAGCTCTGGAAACACCATATATTTT. The encoded protein is CASGLGRSSGNTIYF.

The V call is TRBV6-1, the J call TRBJ2-7; 9 bases map to TRBD1. Germline CDR1 is MNHNS and CDR2 is SASEGT. J was trimmed by 0 bases and V by 7 bases; bases with no gene match: 10. This CDR3 has 16 residues. The CDR3 region is CASNDLRTGDSYEQYF. The CDR3 bases are TGTGCCAGCAATGATTTAAGGACAGGGGACTCCTACGAGCAGTACTTC.

The chain is built from TRBV11-2 and TRBJ2-3; 7 bases are shared with TRBD2. Trimming at V came to 5 bases and at J to 0 bases, leaving 5 bases not matched to a gene. The CDR3 runs 15 residues. Per germline, CDR1 SGHAT and CDR2 FQNNGV. The CDR3 spells CASSRQLASTDTQYF. The DNA of the CDR3 is TGTGCCAGCAGCCGGCAACTAGCGAGCACAGATACGCAGTATTTT.

The chain links TRBV7-9 to TRBJ2-3, with D perhaps TRBD1 (5 bases). The CDR3 contains 15 residues. Germline CDR1 reads SEHNR; CDR2 reads FQNEAQ (reference sequence). V lost 5 bases and J 2 bases, leaving 14 bases between the germline ends. The CDR3 sequence: CASSPPGSLTDTQYF. The CDR3 DNA sequence: TGTGCCAGCAGCCCCCCAGGGTCCCTCACAGATACGCAGTATTTT. Full variable domain (outside the CDR3, taken from reference TRBV7-9 and TRBJ2-3): DTGVSQNPRHKITKRGQNVTFRCDPISEHNRLYWYRQTLGQGPEFLTYFQNEAQLEKSRLLSDRFSAERPKGSFSTLEIQRTEQGDSAMYLCASSPPGSLTDTQYFGPGTRLTVL.

The chain joins TRBV11-3 to TRBJ2-1; D perhaps matches TRBD2 (5 bases). The V gene lost 0 bases and the J gene lost 6 bases, with 9 bases spanning the gap. This CDR3 is 14 amino acids long. Germline CDR1 is SGHNT and CDR2 is YENEEA. The CDR3 spells CASSLDGLFNEQFF. CDR3 in DNA: TGTGCCAGCAGCTTAGATGGACTCTTCAATGAGCAGTTCTTC.

The chain recombines TRBV5-4 with TRBJ1-2; 7 bases match TRBD1. This CDR3 contains 14 residues. V gave up 6 bases and J gave up 2 bases; unmatched junction bases: 7. Germline CDR1 is SGHNT and CDR2 is YYREEE (reference sequence). The CDR3 region has the DNA TGTGCCAGCACTATCGGACAGGCCAACTATGGCTACACCTTC. It yields the protein CASTIGQANYGYTF. Complete variable domain (other parts from reference TRBV5-4 and TRBJ1-2): ETGVTQSPTHLIKTRGQQVTLRCSSQSGHNTVSWYQQALGQGPQFIFQYYREEENGRGNFPPRFSGLQFPNYSSELNVNALELDDSALYLCASTIGQANYGYTFGSGTRLTVV.

This chain links TRBV4-1 with TRBJ2-3, with TRBD2 matching 12 bases. This CDR3 is built from 15 residues. Losses at the gene ends were 1 base for V and 5 bases for J; bases not matched to a gene: 1. The germline CDR1 and CDR2 sequences are MGHRA and YSYEKL. The CDR3: CASSQALAGGDTQYF. The CDR3, as DNA: TGCGCCAGCAGCCAAGCACTAGCGGGAGGAGATACGCAGTATTTT.

The V call is TRBV11-3, the J call TRBJ2-7; D might be TRBD1 (5 bases). V dropped 3 bases and J dropped 6 bases, with 12 bases sitting between them. The germline V gene has CDR1 SGHNT and CDR2 YENEEA. The CDR3 sequence is 13 residues long. For the CDR3, the DNA is TGTGCCAGCAGCTTCAGGGTCCCTTCCGAGCAGTACTTC. This codes for CASSFRVPSEQYF.

The chain has TRBV9 and TRBJ2-3; unclear D gene. CDR3 size: 9 residues. Looked up from germline, CDR1 is SGDLS and CDR2 is YYNGEE. The chain's CDR3 is CTGEDTQYF. The CDR3 bases are TGTACCGGTGAGGATACGCAGTATTTT.

The chain combines TRBV2 with TRBJ1-4; 9 bases align to TRBD1. Germline CDR1 and CDR2: SNHLY and FYNNEI. Trimming cost V 8 bases and J 10 bases; bases outside gene matches: 8. CDR3 length equals 13 residues. The chain's CDR3 is CASSGTGFGKLFF. Here the CDR3 DNA reads TGTGCCAGCTCGGGGACAGGGTTTGGAAAACTGTTTTTT.

V is TRBV13 and J is TRBJ2-1, with a tentative D call TRBD2 (5 bases). With 5 bases removed from V and 4 bases from J, the gap between germline ends came to 15 bases. The CDR3 extends over 15 amino acids. In germline, CDR1 is PRHDT, CDR2 FYEKMQ (reference sequence). The CDR3 loop is CASSRGGRDYNEQFF. Here the CDR3 DNA reads TGTGCCAGCAGCAGAGGAGGTCGGGATTACAATGAGCAGTTCTTC.

The chain recombines TRBV6-6 with TRBJ2-2, with D possibly TRBD2 on 6 matching bases. The germline V gene has CDR1 MNHNY and CDR2 SVGAGI (reference sequence). The CDR3 covers 15 residues. V dropped 1 base and J dropped 2 bases, with 8 bases sitting between them. Written as DNA, the CDR3 is TGTGCCAGCAGTTACTTGGGACTTAACACCGGGGAGCTGTTTTTT. This sequence encodes CASSYLGLNTGELFF.

The CDR3 loop reads CASSLLDGMDEQFF. CDR3 in DNA: TGTGCCAGCAGCTTACTAGACGGGATGGATGAGCAGTTCTTC. The chain couples TRBV11-2 to TRBJ2-1, with D possibly matching TRBD2 (5 bases). This CDR3 region has 14 residues. Per germline, CDR1 SGHAT and CDR2 FQNNGV. V was pared by 2 bases and J by 8 bases, with 13 bases between.

The genes are TRBV11-3 and TRBJ2-3; D is unclear. The CDR3 length is 13 residues. The germline gives CDR1 SGHNT, CDR2 YENEEA. Trimming cost V 3 bases and J 6 bases, with 10 bases left between them. CDR3 in amino acids: CASSFRVSDTQYF. The CDR3 DNA reads TGTGCCAGCAGCTTCCGGGTCTCGGATACGCAGTATTTT.

This clone was observed once. This chain uses TRBV28 with TRBJ2-1, with 9 nucleotides matching TRBD2. The V segment lost 4 bases and the J segment 15 bases; nucleotides outside the gene matches: 10. There are 13 residues in the CDR3. Germline loops: CDR1 MDHEN, CDR2 SYDVKM. DNA of the CDR3: TGTGCCAGCAGTTCCGGCTCGGCGGGAGGGTCGTTCTTC. This sequence encodes CASSSGSAGGSFF.

The chain recombines TRBV10-1 with TRBJ2-1; tentatively, D is TRBD2 (5 bases). CDR3 length: 14 amino acids. The germline V gene has CDR1 WNHNN and CDR2 SYGVQD (reference sequence). Trimming removed 3 bases from V and 10 bases from J, with 16 bases in between. The CDR3 is CASSDGPGVWEQFF. CDR3 bases: TGCGCCAGCAGTGACGGCCCCGGGGTGTGGGAGCAGTTCTTC.

This clone was seen once. This sequence joins TRBV28 and TRBJ1-6; 7 nucleotides agree with TRBD1. With 5 bases clipped from V and 7 bases from J, the junction kept 11 bases outside the gene matches. Germline V gene sequence: CDR1 MDHEN, CDR2 SYDVKM. The CDR3 has 16 residues. This chain's CDR3 is CASSPPPGQKNSPLHF. The CDR3 DNA reads as TGTGCCAGCAGTCCGCCCCCGGGACAGAAGAATTCACCCCTCCACTTT.

The rearrangement links TRBV4-3 to TRBJ2-1; either TRBD1 or TRBD2 may fit D (5 bases each). Per germline, CDR1 LGHNA and CDR2 YSLEER. This CDR3 is built from 14 residues. Trimming pared 0 bases from V and 6 bases from J, leaving 9 bases between. The CDR3 spells CASSQDWGSNEQFF. The DNA for the CDR3 is TGCGCCAGCAGCCAAGACTGGGGGAGCAATGAGCAGTTCTTC.

The chain carries TRBV18 and TRBJ2-7; tentatively, D is TRBD1 (6 bases). The CDR3 has 14 amino acids. In germline, CDR1 is KGHSH, CDR2 LQKENI. The V gene lost 1 base and the J gene lost 1 base, with 8 bases spanning the gap. This CDR3 is CASSPLGQSYEQYF. The CDR3 DNA reads as TGTGCCAGCTCACCACTCGGACAGTCCTACGAGCAGTACTTC.

V is TRBV23-1 and J is TRBJ2-7, with TRBD2 matching over 7 bases. TRBV23-1 is labeled an ORF, and its function is uncertain. CDR3 length: 12 residues. J was trimmed by 4 bases and V by 5 bases; bases with no gene match: 2. The CDR3 loop reads CASSAGVYEQYF. DNA for the CDR3: TGCGCCAGCAGTGCGGGGGTTTACGAGCAGTACTTC.